The clone carrying this T cell receptor (beta chain) has just a few counts. Its cognate antigen is unknown. Germline assignment: CDR1 MGHRA and CDR2 YSYEKL. This CDR3 has 15 residues. V was shortened by 3 bases and J by 2 bases, with 13 bases between the two germline ends. This record comes from a study of post-analysis software for immune sequencing data. Findings of the study overall: Among multiple sclerosis patients, normalized Chao1 diversity was significantly below that of controls. Four or five TRBV segments were more frequent in patients than controls; TRBV5-6, TRBV5-1 and TRBV20-1 belonged to this group.

Researchers reported that TCR beta cDNA libraries carried unique molecular identifiers. TCRdb called the PCR reads again in MiXCR, with one record for every CDR3 protein. The sample contains hundreds of thousands of distinct CDR3 sequences, roughly 27% of which appear only once. The sequenced material came from blood. This clonotype originated in a girl between 10 and 17 years old with multiple sclerosis. V usage is TRBV4-1 and J usage is TRBJ1-1; maybe TRBD1 (5 bases). CDR3 DNA: TGCGCCAGCAGCCACCTCTCGACAGCAAACACTGAAGCTTTCTTT. Translating it yields CASSHLSTANTEAFF.